The 24 T cell receptor beta chains reported below all come from one sample, sequenced in a study of T cell repertoires in cytomegalovirus infection. MiXCR, applied by TCRdb to the reads, yields one record per CDR3 protein. Found here are under 800,000 distinct CDR3 sequences, 20% to 25% of them singletons; the top ten hold 8%. Sequencing was carried out using CD8+ T cells from PBMCs. The receptors come from a human donor in good health (CMV status not recorded). Some clones in this sample may be carry-over from other donors' samples.

A few counts support this clonotype. This rearrangement joins TRBV7-9 to TRBJ2-7, with D possibly TRBD1 on 6 matching bases. Trimming pared 7 bases from V and 2 bases from J, leaving 18 bases between. The germline V gene has CDR1 SEHNR and CDR2 FQNEAQ (reference sequence). This CDR3 contains 15 residues. CDR3 nucleotides: TGTGCCAGCACCACAGGGACGCTACCCGCCTACGAGCAGTACTTC. Translated, it gives CASTTGTLPAYEQYF.

This clonotype has more than one count but fewer than ten. J is TRBJ2-3 and V is TRBV4-3, with 15 nucleotides matching TRBD2. The CDR3 is 18 residues long. Germline V gene data show CDR1 as LGHNA and CDR2 as YSLEER. J gave up 5 bases and V 0 bases, and 6 bases lay outside the gene matches. CDR3 bases: TGCGCCAGCAGCCAAGATCTGGGACTAGCGGGGGGAAGAGATACGCAGTATTTT. Amino acids: CASSQDLGLAGGRDTQYF.

The chain links TRBV27 to TRBJ2-7; D is undetermined. Between the trimmed V and J ends, which lost 2 bases and 3 bases, there was a span of 8 bases. Germline V gene sequence: CDR1 MNHEY, CDR2 SMNVEV (reference sequence). The CDR3 is 13 residues long. CDR3 region: CASSLAPHYEQYF. The CDR3 coding sequence is TGTGCCAGCAGTTTAGCCCCCCACTACGAGCAGTACTTC.

The V call is TRBV7-9, the J call TRBJ2-1, with D perhaps assigned TRBD1 or TRBD2 (5 bases each). V was clipped by 5 bases and J by 6 bases, with 11 bases between them. The V gene's germline CDR1 is SEHNR and CDR2 FQNEAQ (reference sequence). The CDR3 has 13 amino acids. CDR3 in DNA: TGTGCCAGCAGCCCACCGGGGCTCAATGAGCAGTTCTTC. It is translated as CASSPPGLNEQFF.

This clonotype was seen many times. J is TRBJ2-1 and V is TRBV7-8; 7 bases align to TRBD1. The CDR3 has 13 residues. The ends lost 5 bases at V and 7 bases at J; junction bases unmatched: 5. CDR1 and CDR2 from the germline V gene are SGHVS and FQNEAQ. CDR3 bases: TGTGCCAGCAGCCCCGGGACAGCAAATGAGCAGTTCTTC. Its protein product is CASSPGTANEQFF.

The V gene is TRBV5-5, the J gene TRBJ1-1, with TRBD1 as a possible D gene (6 bases). CDR3 length: 14 residues. CDR1 and CDR2 from the germline V gene are SGHKS and YYEKEE (reference sequence). V lost 4 bases to trimming and J lost 4 bases, with 14 bases between them. The CDR3 here is CASSPTGHFTEAFF. Written as DNA, the CDR3 is TGTGCCAGCAGCCCAACGGGACACTTCACTGAAGCTTTCTTT. The full variable domain, its missing parts supplied by reference TRBV5-5 and TRBJ1-1, is DAGVTQSPTHLIKTRGQQVTLRCSPISGHKSVSWYQQVLGQGPQFIFQYYEKEERGRGNFPDRFSARQFPNYSSELNVNALLLGDSALYLCASSPTGHFTEAFFGQGTRLTVV.

The chain recombines TRBV12-3 or TRBV12-4 with TRBJ2-7; a weak D match, TRBD1 (6 bases). This CDR3 region has 14 residues. V shed 1 base and J shed 7 bases, with 14 bases lying between them. CDR3 sequence: CASSLEIGTKEQYF. CDR3 bases: TGTGCCAGCAGTTTAGAGATTGGGACAAAAGAGCAGTACTTC.

This clonotype was seen ten or more times. The chain couples TRBV7-2 to TRBJ1-1; D unclear. CDR1 and CDR2 from the germline V gene are SGHTA and FQGNSA. V was cut by 3 bases and J by 3 bases, with 17 bases left in between. The CDR3 extends over 16 amino acids. CDR3 bases: TGTGCCAGCAGCTTTTTGGACCCTAAAGCGCACACTGAAGCTTTCTTT. Its translation: CASSFLDPKAHTEAFF.

The table lists this clonotype with a few counts. The chain has TRBV5-1 and TRBJ2-7; D gene ambiguous. Germline CDR1 and CDR2: SGHRS and YFSETQ. CDR3 size: 12 residues. V was clipped by 3 bases and J by 4 bases, with 8 bases between them. CDR3 DNA sequence: TGCGCCAGCAGCTATGACGGGTACGAGCAGTACGTC. Its protein is CASSYDGYEQYV.

This clonotype has a count of ten or more. The rearrangement joins TRBV2 to TRBJ2-1; 10 bases line up with TRBD1. Germline V CDR1 and CDR2: SNHLY, FYNNEI. With V trimmed by 7 bases and J by 7 bases, 4 bases remained unmatched. The CDR3 runs to 13 residues. Written as DNA, the CDR3 is TGTGCCAGCAATTCGGGACAGGGGAATGAGCAGTTCTTC. Amino acids: CASNSGQGNEQFF. The variable domain in full, with the rest retrieved from reference TRBV2 and TRBJ2-1, is EPEVTQTPSHQVTQMGQEVILRCVPISNHLYFYWYRQILGQKVEFLVSFYNNEISEKSEIFDDQFSVERPDGSNFTLKIRSTKLEDSAMYFCASNSGQGNEQFFGPGTRLTVL.

This clonotype was observed many times. The junction departs from the called germline gene at one end, perhaps through a read error. The CDR3 coding sequence is TGTGCTAGCAGCTTCGACCTAACCGGGGAGCTGTTTTTT. Amino acids: CASSFDLTGELFF. The rearrangement links TRBV7-7 to TRBJ2-2; D call uncertain. In germline, CDR1 is SSHAT, CDR2 FNYEAQ (reference sequence). The CDR3 is 13 amino acids.

The chain couples TRBV5-1 to TRBJ2-3, with TRBD2 matching 10 bases. Germline CDR1 SGHRS, CDR2 YFSETQ. This CDR3 has 17 amino acids. V dropped 0 bases and J dropped 6; count of bases not matched to a gene: 10. CDR3 sequence (DNA): TGCGCCAGCAGCTTGGAAGCCAGCGGGGGGGCAACTGATACGCAGTATTTT. Translating gives CASSLEASGGATDTQYF.

This clonotype was seen only a few times. The rearrangement joins TRBV19 to TRBJ2-1, with D possibly being TRBD1 (6 bases). The germline V gene has CDR1 LNHDA and CDR2 SQIVND (reference sequence). V lost 10 bases to trimming and J lost 0 bases, with 13 bases between them. The CDR3 is 14 residues long. CDR3 coding DNA: TGTGCCACTGAAGGGACACACTCCTACAATGAGCAGTTCTTC. As protein: CATEGTHSYNEQFF.

The V call is TRBV18, the J call TRBJ1-1; D unresolved. Between the trimmed V and J ends, which lost 7 bases and 1 base, there was a span of 13 bases. The germline V gene has CDR1 KGHSH and CDR2 LQKENI. The CDR3 totals 14 residues. CDR3 coding DNA: TGTGCCAGCTTCTTAGCGACCGGGAACACTGAAGCTTTCTTT. The encoded protein is CASFLATGNTEAFF.

Details on this clonotype: A single base separates this from a much larger clone, so it may be a read error. The final CDR3 position lacks the conserved phenylalanine or tryptophan, pointing to a likely read error. The V call is TRBV11-1, the J call TRBJ2-2, with D possibly called TRBD1 or TRBD2 (7 bases each). This CDR3 has 16 residues. V was pared by 5 bases and J by 3 bases, with 16 bases between. The V gene's germline CDR1 is SGHAT and CDR2 FQDESV (reference sequence). Here the CDR3 reads CASSPHAGGDTGELFY. The CDR3 DNA reads TGTGCCAGCAGCCCCCATGCAGGGGGGGACACCGGGGAGCTGTTTTAT.

In its sample, this clonotype was seen many times. CDR3 region: CASSPDQAYYEQYV. As DNA, the CDR3 is TGTGCCAGCAGCCCAGATCAGGCCTACTACGAGCAGTACGTC. V is TRBV7-9 and J is TRBJ2-7, with D unresolved. V lost 5 bases and J lost 3, with 14 bases in between. Germline V gives CDR1 SEHNR, CDR2 FQNEAQ (reference sequence). This CDR3 contains 14 residues.

This clonotype was counted at least ten times. The chain combines TRBV7-6 with TRBJ2-1, with 7 bases fitting TRBD1. J lost 3 bases, V lost 6 bases, and 11 bases had no gene match. This CDR3 spans 16 amino acids. CDR1 and CDR2 (germline): SGHVS, FNYEAQ. This chain's CDR3 is CASSRRGTEIYNEQFF. The CDR3 DNA reads as TGTGCCAGCAGTCGCAGAGGGACAGAAATCTACAATGAGCAGTTCTTC.

This clonotype was observed many times. The gene calls are TRBV7-8 and TRBJ2-1; D is ambiguous. The germline CDR1 and CDR2 sequences are SGHVS and FQNEAQ. The CDR3 is made up of 16 amino acids. V was trimmed by 4 bases and J by 3 bases, leaving 16 bases between them. This chain's CDR3 is CASSSEAGWSYNEQFF. The CDR3, as DNA: TGTGCCAGCAGCTCAGAGGCCGGATGGAGCTACAATGAGCAGTTCTTC.

Only a few counts were recorded for this clonotype. The chain employs TRBV12-3 or TRBV12-4 and TRBJ2-5, with 12 bases aligning to TRBD2. J was trimmed by 0 bases and V by 0 bases; bases with no gene match: 5. The CDR3 contains 18 residues. The CDR3 loop is CASSLAGTSGPYQETQYF. CDR3 bases: TGTGCCAGCAGTTTAGCGGGGACTAGCGGGCCGTACCAAGAGACCCAGTACTTC.

Comment on this clonotype: This could be a read error, since a much larger clone is one nucleotide away. The chain employs TRBV18 and TRBJ1-1; 7 nucleotides agree with TRBD1. This CDR3 region has 16 residues. The germline CDR1 and CDR2 sequences are KGHSH and LQKENI. The CDR3 nucleotides read TGTGCCAACTCACCACAGGGGCTCGGGGTGAGCACTGAAGCTTTCTTT. It codes for CANSPQGLGVSTEAFF.

The CDR3 region is CASISGGHGYTF. The CDR3 DNA follows: TGTGCCAGCATTTCAGGGGGGCATGGCTACACCTTC. The V call is TRBV6-1, the J call TRBJ1-2; 7 bases map to TRBD1. Losses at the gene ends were 7 bases for V and 6 bases for J; bases not matched to a gene: 5. This CDR3 has 12 residues. Germline CDR1 reads MNHNS; CDR2 reads SASEGT.

This clonotype was observed many times. V is TRBV6-2 or TRBV6-3 and J is TRBJ2-7; D call uncertain. The V and J ends lost 0 bases and 3 bases respectively, with 6 bases between them. CDR1 is MNHEY, CDR2 SVGEGT, per germline. The CDR3 has 13 amino acids. The CDR3 DNA follows: TGTGCCAGCAGTTACTCGACCGGCTACGAGCAGTACGTC. Translation: CASSYSTGYEQYV.

This clonotype was observed many times. The rearrangement uses TRBV7-2 and TRBJ1-3, with D possibly matching TRBD1 (5 bases). Trimming took 2 bases from V and 2 from J, leaving 16 bases between them. Per the germline V gene, CDR1 is SGHTA and CDR2 is FQGNSA. The CDR3 loop spans 17 amino acids. The CDR3 DNA is TGTGCCAGCAGCTTAACTGGCAGGGTGGTTCCTGGAAACACCATATATTTT. It encodes CASSLTGRVVPGNTIYF.

This clonotype was detected many times. The V call is TRBV7-6, the J call TRBJ2-5; either TRBD1 or TRBD2 may fit D (6 bases each). Trimming removed 0 bases from V and 5 bases from J, with 13 bases in between. Germline V gene sequence: CDR1 SGHVS, CDR2 FNYEAQ. The CDR3 contains 15 residues. CDR3 bases: TGTGCCAGCAGCTTAGCCGGGGGCGCGGGGGAGACCCAGTACTTC. Translation: CASSLAGGAGETQYF.